The 26 T cell receptor beta chains in this list originate from one sample, sequenced in a study of shared clonotypes between healthy human individuals. TCRdb's table, derived via immunoSEQ multiplex PCR, lists solely in-frame clones and lacks some. Of about 960,000 clones in the sample, approximately 76% were seen once. Specimen: memory CD4+ T cells sorted from blood. The subset was: CD45RA-negative fraction. These receptors all come from a man in his late teens or twenties in good health.

The J gene is TRBJ2-1, the V gene TRBV19; TRBD2 matches at 9 bases. Germline V lookup: CDR1 LNHDA, CDR2 SQIVND (reference sequence). CDR3 length: 15 residues. Trimming at V came to 5 bases and at J to 2 bases, leaving 4 bases not matched to a gene. In DNA, the CDR3 is TGTGCCAGTAGTGGCGTAGCGGGAGCCTACAATGAGCAGTTCTTC. Translation: CASSGVAGAYNEQFF. Full variable domain (remainder filled in from reference TRBV19 and TRBJ2-1): DGGITQSPKYLFRKEGQNVTLSCEQNLNHDAMYWYRQDPGQGLRLIYYSQIVNDFQKGDIAEGYSVSREKKESFPLTVTSAQKNPTAFYLCASSGVAGAYNEQFFGPGTRLTVL.

About this clone: This same CDR3 is encoded by further DNA sequences in the sample. The genes are TRBV5-1 and TRBJ1-1; TRBD1 matches at 7 bases. V lost 2 bases to trimming and J lost 0 bases; unmatched junction nucleotides: 1. CDR3 length: 14 residues. The germline gives CDR1 SGHRS, CDR2 YFSETQ. The DNA for the CDR3 is TGCGCCAGCAGCTTAACAGGGGTGAACACTGAAGCTTTCTTT. Protein sequence: CASSLTGVNTEAFF.

This clone was picked up a small number of times. J is TRBJ2-5 and V is TRBV5-4; D is unresolved. With 0 bases removed from V and 4 bases from J, the gap between germline ends came to 13 bases. Germline lookup yields CDR1 SGHNT and CDR2 YYREEE (reference sequence). The CDR3 length is 15 residues. The CDR3 bases are TGTGCCAGCAGCTTGGACTACACCAGTCGAGAGACCCAGTACTTC. Encoded protein: CASSLDYTSRETQYF.

The V gene is TRBV5-1, the J gene TRBJ1-6, with a weak D call TRBD1 (5 bases). The germline V gene encodes CDR1 SGHRS and CDR2 YFSETQ. V was trimmed by 4 bases and J by 5 bases, leaving 13 bases between them. The CDR3 contains 15 residues. The CDR3 is CASSMTAGDNSPLHF. CDR3 nucleotides: TGCGCCAGCAGCATGACAGCAGGAGATAATTCACCCCTCCACTTT.

This clone was counted between two and nine times. V and J are TRBV9 and TRBJ1-2; a weak D match, TRBD1 (6 bases). The CDR3 has 13 amino acids. The germline CDR1 and CDR2 sequences are SGDLS and YYNGEE. V was trimmed by 4 bases and J by 3 bases, leaving 10 bases between them. The chain's CDR3 is CASSRDTYYGYTF. In DNA form, the CDR3 reads TGTGCCAGCAGCAGGGACACCTACTATGGCTACACCTTC.

The V and J genes are TRBV2 and TRBJ2-3; 9 nucleotides align to TRBD2. Losses at the gene ends were 2 bases for V and 4 bases for J; bases not matched to a gene: 4. The germline V gene encodes CDR1 SNHLY and CDR2 FYNNEI. There are 15 residues in the CDR3. The DNA for the CDR3 is TGTGCCAGCAGTGAACAGCGGGGGGCCGCAGATACGCAGTATTTT. This translates into CASSEQRGAADTQYF. The full variable domain, rest sourced from reference TRBV2 and TRBJ2-3, is EPEVTQTPSHQVTQMGQEVILRCVPISNHLYFYWYRQILGQKVEFLVSFYNNEISEKSEIFDDQFSVERPDGSNFTLKIRSTKLEDSAMYFCASSEQRGAADTQYFGPGTRLTVL.

Ten or more counts support this clone. The J gene is TRBJ1-1, the V gene TRBV7-2, with 7 bases aligning to TRBD1. CDR1 is SGHTA, CDR2 FQGNSA, per germline. The CDR3 extends over 13 amino acids. The V gene end was trimmed by 6 bases and the J gene end by 5 bases; junction bases not matched to a gene: 6. CDR3 DNA: TGTGCCAGCAGGGACAGGCTGGGGACTGAAGCTTTCTTT. It yields the protein CASRDRLGTEAFF.

This chain connects TRBV27 to TRBJ1-1; D call uncertain. V was pared by 4 bases and J by 2 bases, with 11 bases between. The CDR3 runs to 14 residues. Germline lookup yields CDR1 MNHEY and CDR2 SMNVEV (reference sequence). CDR3 protein: CASSSPAANTEAFF. DNA of the CDR3: TGTGCCAGCAGTTCCCCGGCGGCAAACACTGAAGCTTTCTTT.

This rearrangement joins TRBV6-5 to TRBJ2-5; the match to TRBD2 covers 7 bases. Germline lookup yields CDR1 MNHEY and CDR2 SVGAGI. The junction had 11 bases not matched to a gene; V was cut back by 2 bases and J by 5 bases. The CDR3 contains 16 residues. CDR3 region: CASSYPPSGGGETQYF. CDR3 coding DNA: TGTGCCAGCAGTTACCCCCCCTCGGGGGGAGGGGAGACCCAGTACTTC.

The chain employs TRBV30 and TRBJ1-2; D gene uncertain. Trimming cost V 0 bases and J 0 bases, with 8 bases left between them. The CDR3 runs to 14 residues. The germline V gene has CDR1 GTSNPN and CDR2 SVGIG (reference sequence). DNA for the CDR3: TGTGCCTGGAGTGTACTACGCTCTAACTATGGCTACACCTTC. As protein: CAWSVLRSNYGYTF.

This chain connects TRBV2 to TRBJ2-6; TRBD1 matches at 9 bases. J gave up 0 bases and V 9 bases, and 6 bases lay outside the gene matches. The germline gives CDR1 SNHLY, CDR2 FYNNEI. This CDR3 contains 16 residues. CDR3 coding DNA: TGTGCCAGGGGACAGGGTGGTTTCTCTGGGGCCAACGTCCTGACTTTC. It yields the protein CARGQGGFSGANVLTF.

A few counts support this clone. The DNA of the CDR3 is TGTGCCAGTAGTATTTCGGAGGGCGGGAGGGGGGATTCACCCCTCCACTTT. Its translation: CASSISEGGRGDSPLHF. This sequence joins TRBV19 and TRBJ1-6, with D maybe TRBD1 (6 bases). V was shortened by 3 bases and J by 8 bases, with 20 bases between the two germline ends. CDR1 and CDR2 from the germline V gene are LNHDA and SQIVND (reference sequence). The CDR3 is 17 amino acids.

The gene calls are TRBV2 and TRBJ1-2; no firm D call. The CDR3 has 15 residues. Germline V lookup: CDR1 SNHLY, CDR2 FYNNEI. V was pared by 6 bases and J by 1 base, with 15 bases between. The CDR3 spells CASRPRSQNNYGYTF. The CDR3 nucleotides are TGTGCCAGCAGGCCCCGATCTCAAAATAACTATGGCTACACCTTC.

Only a few counts were recorded for this clone. The gene calls are TRBV6-1 and TRBJ2-5; 7 bases fit TRBD2. CDR1 and CDR2 (germline): MNHNS, SASEGT. This CDR3 spans 15 amino acids. V dropped 0 bases and J dropped 4; count of bases not matched to a gene: 5. CDR3 DNA sequence: TGTGCCAGCAGTGAAGCCGGACTAGGCTTAGAGACCCAGTACTTC. It specifies CASSEAGLGLETQYF.

The chain has TRBV21-1 and TRBJ1-5. TRBV21-1 is flagged as a pseudogene. The CDR3 length is 17 residues. CDR3 coding DNA: TGTGCCAGCAGCCCTCGTCCGGGCGGCTTCCCAGAATCGGCCCAGCATTTT. This translates into CASSPRPGGFPESAQHF.

This chain connects TRBV9 to TRBJ2-3; 8 positions match TRBD2. This CDR3 is built from 15 residues. The ends lost 4 bases at V and 8 bases at J; junction bases unmatched: 12. Germline values: CDR1 SGDLS, CDR2 YYNGEE. This chain's CDR3 is CASSPVAGSRGTQYF. CDR3 sequence (DNA): TGTGCCAGCAGCCCCGTAGCGGGGAGCAGGGGTACGCAGTATTTT.

The chain employs TRBV5-1 and TRBJ2-5, with D perhaps TRBD1 or TRBD2 (5 bases each). The CDR3 is 14 residues long. V was pared by 5 bases and J by 3 bases, with 14 bases between. The V gene's germline CDR1 is SGHRS and CDR2 YFSETQ. CDR3 DNA: TGCGCCAGCAGTTACGCCGGGACCAAAGAGACCCAGTACTTC. Translated, it gives CASSYAGTKETQYF.

Turning to this clone: At the DNA level, this CDR3 is encoded by other sequences in the same sample as well. The chain links TRBV5-1 to TRBJ1-2; D may be TRBD1 (6 bases). The CDR3 has 14 amino acids. CDR1 is SGHRS and CDR2 is YFSETQ in the germline V gene. Trimming cost V 5 bases and J 3 bases, with 14 bases left between them. This chain's CDR3 is CASSLQGQDYGYTF. CDR3 in DNA: TGCGCCAGCAGTCTGCAGGGGCAGGACTATGGCTACACCTTC.

This clone has a handful of counts. The sample holds other DNA sequences that translate to the same CDR3. This chain links TRBV30 with TRBJ1-1, with a tentative D call TRBD1 (6 bases). V lost 4 bases and J lost 3, with 9 bases in between. CDR1 is GTSNPN, CDR2 SVGIG, per germline (reference sequence). The CDR3 sequence is 12 residues long. CDR3: CAWIQGHTEAFF. CDR3 bases: TGTGCCTGGATACAGGGCCACACTGAAGCTTTCTTT.

Note on this clone: It may be a read error: a sequence one base away is much more abundant. The rearrangement links TRBV27 to TRBJ1-1; TRBD1 might be the D (6 bases). The CDR3 totals 13 residues. V was pared by 5 bases and J by 1 base, with 8 bases between. The V gene's germline CDR1 is MNHEY and CDR2 SMNVEV (reference sequence). In DNA, the CDR3 is TGTGCCAGCAGTATACAGGGGAACACTGAAGCTTTCTTT. The encoded protein is CASSIQGNTEAFF.

In the case of this clone: Other DNA sequences in this specimen translate into the identical CDR3. The genes are TRBV27 and TRBJ2-7; D remains unclear. V lost 3 bases and J 2 bases, leaving 8 bases between the germline ends. The CDR3 is made up of 13 amino acids. Germline CDR1 and CDR2: MNHEY and SMNVEV (reference sequence). CDR3 nucleotide sequence: TGTGCCAGCAGTTTGGACGGAGCCTACGAGCAGTACTTC. Encoded protein: CASSLDGAYEQYF.

The chain joins TRBV28 to TRBJ1-6; no clear D. The V and J ends lost 6 bases and 7 bases respectively, with 13 bases between them. The CDR3 contains 14 residues. Germline CDR1 and CDR2: MDHEN and SYDVKM. The chain's CDR3 is CASRPPGPNSPLHF. The DNA of the CDR3 is TGTGCCAGCAGGCCACCCGGGCCCAATTCACCCCTCCACTTT.

This clone was recorded a few times. This rearrangement joins TRBV7-9 to TRBJ2-1, with TRBD2 identical over 10 bases. V lost 1 base to trimming and J lost 2 bases; unmatched junction nucleotides: 5. CDR1 and CDR2 (germline): SEHNR, FQNEAQ (reference sequence). The CDR3 runs 17 residues. CDR3 nucleotides: TGTGCCAGCAGCTTAGGCACCCTAGCGGGGGCCTACAATGAGCAGTTCTTC. Amino acid sequence: CASSLGTLAGAYNEQFF.

This clone appeared a single time. The chain has TRBV19 and TRBJ1-5; 7 bases map to TRBD1. From germline, CDR1 is LNHDA and CDR2 SQIVND (reference sequence). The CDR3 loop spans 16 amino acids. J lost 2 bases, V lost 5 bases, and 9 bases had no gene match. CDR3 loop: CASSSRGGWGNQPQHF. CDR3 nucleotides: TGTGCCAGTAGTTCTCGAGGGGGCTGGGGCAATCAGCCCCAGCATTTT.

A note on this clone: A read error may be the cause here, since a much bigger clone is one base away. Other DNA sequences within the sample encode an identical CDR3. The genes are TRBV5-1 and TRBJ2-1; the D is unclear. CDR3 length: 11 amino acids. Germline CDR1 is SGHRS and CDR2 is YFSETQ. The V gene lost 2 bases and the J gene lost 5 bases, with 2 bases spanning the gap. The CDR3 spells CASSFNNEQFF. The CDR3 DNA reads as TGCGCCAGCAGCTTTAACAATGAGCAGTTCTTC.

The chain is built from TRBV2 and TRBJ2-3, with 7 bases fitting TRBD2. Germline assignment: CDR1 SNHLY and CDR2 FYNNEI. CDR3 size: 15 residues. V shed 4 bases and J 2 bases; nucleotides not matched to a gene: 6. The CDR3 DNA reads as TGTGCCAGCAGTGGCCAAGCGGGGCCCACAGATACGCAGTATTTT. The encoded protein is CASSGQAGPTDTQYF. The full variable domain, in which reference TRBV2 and TRBJ2-3 provide the parts outside the CDR3, is EPEVTQTPSHQVTQMGQEVILRCVPISNHLYFYWYRQILGQKVEFLVSFYNNEISEKSEIFDDQFSVERPDGSNFTLKIRSTKLEDSAMYFCASSGQAGPTDTQYFGPGTRLTVL.